This T cell receptor (beta chain) was identified during a study of blood T cell repertoires in COVID-19. The wider study: Specimens from acute and convalescent COVID-19 originated in the United States, Italy and Spain. PBMCs, B-cell-depleted T cells, or T cells were the source of the cDNA or gDNA that made up the material.

This clone turned up a few times. Profiling relied on immunoSEQ multiplex PCR, and the TCRdb table lists in-frame clones only, not all of them. The repertoire holds roughly 40,000 clones, with roughly 77% as singletons. Sequenced: peripheral blood. The TCR sequence derives from a man at least 80 years old with acute or convalescent COVID-19.

CDR3 sequence: CASSQGVTGNQPQHF. The CDR3 DNA reads as TGCGCCAGCAGCCAAGGTGTTACCGGGAATCAGCCCCAGCATTTT. This sequence joins TRBV4-1 and TRBJ1-5, with no clear D. Germline V gene lookup returns CDR1 MGHRA and CDR2 YSYEKL. Trimming stripped 1 base from V and 4 bases from J, with 11 bases between. The CDR3 totals 15 residues.